This T cell receptor beta chain originates from a study of cytomegalovirus exposure and HLA in healthy donors. About the study: The same platform used for the roughly 600 first-cohort repertoires was also used for the 120 or so validation repertoires, as a later analysis reported.

The germline CDR1 and CDR2 sequences are LNHDA and SQIVND (reference sequence). The CDR3 has 12 residues. The junction had 5 bases not matched to a gene; V was cut back by 8 bases and J by 6 bases. The assay was immunoSEQ multiplex PCR, and TCRdb's table has in-frame clones only and misses some. Here the sample spans over 60,000 clones, roughly 95% being singletons. This sequence joins TRBV19 and TRBJ1-1, with 8 bases matching TRBD1. The sequenced sample was PBMCs. The clonotype comes from a young woman in good health and CMV-seropositive. The CDR3 DNA sequence: TGTGCCAGTCGAACAGGGGGTGCTGAAGCTTTCTTT. This encodes CASRTGGAEAFF.